This passage covers 3 T cell receptor beta chains from one sample sequenced in a study of CD8 T cells in ankylosing spondylitis. Study-wide findings and caveats: Characteristic, it appeared, of ankylosing spondylitis blood was a TCR beta motif of 7 or 8 highly homologous variants.

TCRdb processed the 5' RACE reads anew with MiXCR; each CDR3 protein has one entry. The sample yields some 840,000 distinct CDR3 sequences, about 11% seen once. These TCRs' antigens remain unknown. Sequenced input: blood, either unsorted or a sorted T cell fraction (not recorded which). The receptors derive from a male donor with ankylosing spondylitis.

This clonotype showed up just a few times. This chain uses TRBV4-2 with TRBJ2-7; TRBD1 matches at 10 bases. The CDR3 totals 18 residues. The junction had 16 bases not matched to a gene; V was cut back by 2 bases and J by 6 bases. The germline CDR1 and CDR2 sequences are LGHNA and YNFKEQ. The CDR3 nucleotides read TGTGCCAGCAGCCAATATTCCGGGACAGGGGCCGGTCGGGGCGAGCAGTACTTC. Translating it yields CASSQYSGTGAGRGEQYF.

The rearrangement joins TRBV20-1 to TRBJ1-5, with D maybe TRBD1 (5 bases). V lost 2 bases to trimming and J lost 5 bases, with 10 bases between them. This CDR3 is 13 amino acids long. Germline V lookup: CDR1 DFQATT, CDR2 SNEGSKA (reference sequence). In DNA, the CDR3 is TGCAGTGCTAGACGGGACGTAGATCAGCCCCAGCATTTT. Translated: CSARRDVDQPQHF.

This clonotype was seen at least ten times. The chain joins TRBV7-9 to TRBJ1-2; D unresolved. Per the germline V gene, CDR1 is SEHNR and CDR2 is FQNEAQ (reference sequence). V lost 1 base and J lost 5, with 5 bases in between. The CDR3 consists of 12 residues. The CDR3 sequence: CASSLELYGYTF. CDR3 nucleotides: TGTGCCAGCAGCTTAGAATTATATGGCTACACCTTC.